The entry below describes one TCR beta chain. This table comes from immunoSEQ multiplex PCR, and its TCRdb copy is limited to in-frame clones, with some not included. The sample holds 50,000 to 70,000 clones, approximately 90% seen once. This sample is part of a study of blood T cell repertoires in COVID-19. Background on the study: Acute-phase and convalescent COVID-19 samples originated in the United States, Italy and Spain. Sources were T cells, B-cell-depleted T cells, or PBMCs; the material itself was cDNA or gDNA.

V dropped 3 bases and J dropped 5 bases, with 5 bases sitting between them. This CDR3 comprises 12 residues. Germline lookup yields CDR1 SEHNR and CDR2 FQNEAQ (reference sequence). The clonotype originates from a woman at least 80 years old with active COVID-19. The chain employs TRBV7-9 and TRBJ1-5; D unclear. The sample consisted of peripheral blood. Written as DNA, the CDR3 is TGTGCCAGCAGCTTCGGGGATCAGCCCCAGCATTTT. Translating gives CASSFGDQPQHF. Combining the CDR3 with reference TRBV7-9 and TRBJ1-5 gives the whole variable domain DTGVSQNPRHKITKRGQNVTFRCDPISEHNRLYWYRQTLGQGPEFLTYFQNEAQLEKSRLLSDRFSAERPKGSFSTLEIQRTEQGDSAMYLCASSFGDQPQHFGDGTRLSIL.